This TCR beta chain stems from a study of blood T cell repertoires in COVID-19. Study as a whole: Samples representing acute and convalescent COVID-19 were sourced from the United States, Italy and Spain. PBMCs, B-cell-depleted T cells, or T cells provided the cDNA or gDNA that made up the material.

Produced via immunoSEQ multiplex PCR; TCRdb's table is partial and in-frame only. Of around 100,000 clones in the sample, about four fifths were seen once. This clone came up once. V lost 2 bases, J lost 6 bases, and 7 bases stayed unmatched. The CDR3 sequence is 14 residues long. Germline V gene data show CDR1 as MNHEY and CDR2 as SMNVEV (reference sequence). This chain connects TRBV27 to TRBJ2-7; TRBD1 matches 7 bases. Sequencing input: peripheral blood. This clonotype was obtained from a human donor in a cohort sampled during active COVID-19. CDR3 coding DNA: TGTGCCAGCAGTTTACAGGCAGGGGGACGCGAGCAGTACTTC. Protein sequence: CASSLQAGGREQYF.